A selection of T cell receptor beta chains follows, all from one sample in a study of T cells in Graves' hyperthyroidism and ophthalmopathy. MiXCR, run by TCRdb on the multiplex PCR reads, gives a single entry per CDR3 protein. This sample carries 450,000 to 650,000 distinct CDR3 sequences, 13% to 15% of them seen once, and the ten largest clones take roughly 7.7%. Specimen: blood. These receptors were taken from a woman aged 18-29 years with Graves' ophthalmopathy. Both conserved end residues are part of each CDR3. A D gene is named only where the DNA matches it firmly. Some rows have no size entry. The others give once, few or many, or a class for an expanded clone.

clone size,D gene,V gene,J gene,CDR3 DNA,CDR3 protein
many,TRBD2,TRBV20-1,TRBJ2-5,TGCAGTGCTAGACCTACTAGCGGGAGCCGAGAGACCCAGTACTTC,CSARPTSGSRETQYF
.,.,TRBV4-3,TRBJ1-2,TGCGCCAGCGGCCCTCAAGGGATGGGCTATGGCTACACCTTC,CASGPQGMGYGYTF
.,TRBD2,TRBV28,TRBJ2-3,TGTGCCAGCAGCCCCCCTAGCGGGAGGGCCGGTACGCAGTATTTT,CASSPPSGRAGTQYF
many,TRBD1,TRBV12-3/TRBV12-4,TRBJ2-3,TGTGCCAGCAGCCCAACAGGGGTAGCAGCGGGCACAGATACGCAGTATTTT,CASSPTGVAAGTDTQYF
many,TRBD2,TRBV20-1,TRBJ2-7,TGCAGTGCTTTTCCAAGCGGGAGCCCCTACGAGCAGTACTTC,CSAFPSGSPYEQYF
many,.,TRBV28,TRBJ2-2,TGTGCCAGCAGTTTATGGGTACAGTTAGGCGGGGAGCTGTTTTTT,CASSLWVQLGGELFF
many,.,TRBV3-1,TRBJ1-1,TGTGCCAGCAGCCAAGAATCCCAGGGCCCGAACACTGAAGCTTTCTTT,CASSQESQGPNTEAFF
many,.,TRBV2,TRBJ1-5,TGTGCCAGCAAGGTGGGCCCCAATAGCAATCAGCCCCAGCATTTT,CASKVGPNSNQPQHF
few,.,TRBV29-1,TRBJ2-5,TGCAGCGTTTCGGGGGAAGAGACCCAGTACTTC,CSVSGEETQYF
many,.,TRBV27,TRBJ2-5,TGTGCCAGCAGTACCCCAGGATTCCAAGAGACCCAGTACTTC,CASSTPGFQETQYF
many,.,TRBV2,TRBJ1-6,TGTGCCAGCAAGATCGACGGTCTGGCCCTCCACTTT,CASKIDGLALHF
few,.,TRBV20-1,TRBJ2-1,TGCAGTGCTAGGAAACCGACTAAGTACAATGAGCAGTTCTTC,CSARKPTKYNEQFF
.,.,TRBV19,TRBJ2-2,TGTGCCAGTAGTACCGAGGGGACCGGGGAGCTGTTTTTT,CASSTEGTGELFF
.,.,TRBV6-1,TRBJ1-3,TGTGCCAGCAGTGAAGTGGGGATCGGAGGGACTGGAAACACCATATATTTT,CASSEVGIGGTGNTIYF
many,.,TRBV6-2/TRBV6-3,TRBJ2-1,TGTGCCAGCAGTTACGGCGTCGCAGATGAGGGGCATGAGCAGTTCTTC,CASSYGVADEGHEQFF
many,.,TRBV27,TRBJ2-7,TGTGCCAGCAGTTTATCCCCCGGGACGGTTGCCTTAGAGCAGTACTTC,CASSLSPGTVALEQYF